This entry is about one T cell receptor (beta chain). Its antigen is currently unknown. The entry originates in a study of T cell responses to AZD1222 COVID-19 vaccine. CDR3 length: 13 amino acids. Germline V lookup: CDR1 MDHEN, CDR2 SYDVKM. Trimming shortened V by 2 bases and J by 6 bases, and 11 bases separated the two germline ends. Study-wide points: Vaccine-associated CD4 TCRs spanned spike, dominant at 160-218 and 743-854. Baseline testing showed seropositivity in only a handful of AZD1222 recipients. Unmutated variant regions are reportedly targeted by nearly half of spike-specific TCRs. Donors were largely white British and mainly female; clonal diversity was possibly underestimated.

Profiling relied on immunoSEQ multiplex PCR, and the TCRdb table lists in-frame clones only, not all of them. The table shows over 45,000 clones, with around nine tenths occurring only once. V gene TRBV28 combines with J gene TRBJ2-7; tentative D call: TRBD2 (6 bases). The sequencing used peripheral blood, collected 28 days after the second AZD1222 dose. The origin of this receptor is an adult who received the AZD1222 COVID-19 vaccine. The CDR3 reads CASSLGGVSEQYF. CDR3 DNA: TGTGCCAGCAGTTTAGGAGGGGTCAGCGAGCAGTACTTC.